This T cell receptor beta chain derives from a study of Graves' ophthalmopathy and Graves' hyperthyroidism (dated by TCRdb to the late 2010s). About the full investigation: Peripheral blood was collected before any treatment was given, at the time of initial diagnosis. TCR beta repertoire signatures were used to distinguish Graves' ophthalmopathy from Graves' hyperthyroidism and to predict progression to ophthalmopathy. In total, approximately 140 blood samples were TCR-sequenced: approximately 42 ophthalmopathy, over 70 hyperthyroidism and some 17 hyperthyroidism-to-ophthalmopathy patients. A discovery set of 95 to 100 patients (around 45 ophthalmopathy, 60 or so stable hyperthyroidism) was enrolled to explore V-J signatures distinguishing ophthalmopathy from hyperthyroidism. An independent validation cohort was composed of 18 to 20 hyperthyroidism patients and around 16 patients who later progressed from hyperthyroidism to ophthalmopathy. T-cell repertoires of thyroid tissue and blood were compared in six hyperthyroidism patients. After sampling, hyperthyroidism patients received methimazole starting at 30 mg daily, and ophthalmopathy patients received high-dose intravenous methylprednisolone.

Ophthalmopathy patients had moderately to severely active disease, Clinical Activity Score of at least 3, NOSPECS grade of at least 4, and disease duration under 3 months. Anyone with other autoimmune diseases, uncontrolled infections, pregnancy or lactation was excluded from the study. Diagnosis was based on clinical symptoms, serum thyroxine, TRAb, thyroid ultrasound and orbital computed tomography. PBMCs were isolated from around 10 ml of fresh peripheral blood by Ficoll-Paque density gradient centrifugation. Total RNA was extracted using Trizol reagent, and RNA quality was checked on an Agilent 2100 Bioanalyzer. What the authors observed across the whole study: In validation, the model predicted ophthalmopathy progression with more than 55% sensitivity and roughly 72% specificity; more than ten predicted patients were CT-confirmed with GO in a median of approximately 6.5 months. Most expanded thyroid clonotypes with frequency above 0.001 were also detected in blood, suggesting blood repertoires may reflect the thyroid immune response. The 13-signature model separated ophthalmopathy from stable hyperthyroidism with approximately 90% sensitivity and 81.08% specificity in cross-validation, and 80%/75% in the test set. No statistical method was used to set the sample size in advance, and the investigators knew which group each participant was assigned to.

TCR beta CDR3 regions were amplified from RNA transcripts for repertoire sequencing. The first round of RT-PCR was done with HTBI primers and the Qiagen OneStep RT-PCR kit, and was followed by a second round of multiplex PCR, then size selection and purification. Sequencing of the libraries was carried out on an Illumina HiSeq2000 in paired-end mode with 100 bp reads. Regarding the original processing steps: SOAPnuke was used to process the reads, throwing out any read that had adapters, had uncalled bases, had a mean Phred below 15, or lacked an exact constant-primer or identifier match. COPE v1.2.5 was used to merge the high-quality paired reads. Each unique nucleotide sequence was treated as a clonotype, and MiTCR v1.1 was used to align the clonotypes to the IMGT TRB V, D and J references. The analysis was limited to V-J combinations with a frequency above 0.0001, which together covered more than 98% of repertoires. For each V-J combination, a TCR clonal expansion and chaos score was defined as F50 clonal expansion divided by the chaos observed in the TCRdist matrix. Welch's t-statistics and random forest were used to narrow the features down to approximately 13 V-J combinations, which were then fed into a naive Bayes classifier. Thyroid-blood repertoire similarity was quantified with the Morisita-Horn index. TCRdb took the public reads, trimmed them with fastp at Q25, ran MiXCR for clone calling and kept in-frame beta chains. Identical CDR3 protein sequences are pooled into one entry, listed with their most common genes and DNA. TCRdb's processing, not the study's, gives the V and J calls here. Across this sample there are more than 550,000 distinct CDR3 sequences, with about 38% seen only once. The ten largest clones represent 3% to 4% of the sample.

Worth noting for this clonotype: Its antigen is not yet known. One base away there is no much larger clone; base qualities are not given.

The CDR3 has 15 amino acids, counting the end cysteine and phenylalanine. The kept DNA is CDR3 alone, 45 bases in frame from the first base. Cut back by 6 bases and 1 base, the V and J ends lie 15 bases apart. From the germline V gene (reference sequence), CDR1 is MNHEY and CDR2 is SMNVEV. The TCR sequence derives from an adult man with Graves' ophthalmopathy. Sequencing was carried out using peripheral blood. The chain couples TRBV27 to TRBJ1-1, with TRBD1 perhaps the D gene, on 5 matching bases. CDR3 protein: CASRQGPRENTEAFF. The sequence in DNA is TGTGCCAGCAGGCAGGGACCGCGAGAGAACACTGAAGCTTTCTTT.